Following are 14 T cell receptor beta chains from one sample sequenced in a study of T cells in Graves' hyperthyroidism and ophthalmopathy. There were TCR beta CDR3 regions amplified from RNA transcripts. First-round RT-PCR targeting the TCR CDR3 was performed with the HTBI primer set. TCRdb itself ran the multiplex PCR reads through MiXCR, one entry per CDR3 protein. Among approximately 400,000 distinct CDR3 sequences, about 14% were seen once, and the ten largest hold more than 20%. The sample taken for sequencing was blood. The receptor set was obtained from a man aged 25-45 years with Graves' hyperthyroidism that later progressed to Graves' ophthalmopathy.

As concerns this clonotype: This could be a read error, since a much larger clone is one nucleotide away. Lacking the conserved final phenylalanine or tryptophan, this CDR3 likely reflects a read error. The V call is TRBV11-3, the J call TRBJ2-1; D remains unclear. V was clipped by 3 bases and J by 0 bases, with 9 bases between them. Germline values: CDR1 SGHNT, CDR2 YENEEA. This CDR3 has 15 residues. CDR3 DNA sequence: TGTGCCAGCAGCTTCTCCCAAAGCTCCTACAATGAGCAGTTCCTC. Translated, it gives CASSFSQSSYNEQFL.

This clonotype occurred a few times. This sequence joins TRBV30 and TRBJ1-2; D is unresolved. This CDR3 contains 14 residues. Trimming left V 2 bases short and J 4 bases short, with 14 bases between. Germline V gene data show CDR1 as GTSNPN and CDR2 as SVGIG (reference sequence). CDR3 sequence (DNA): TGTGCCTGGAGTATGGGTGGCGCTACCTATGGCTACACCTTC. Its translation is CAWSMGGATYGYTF.

The chain employs TRBV7-8 and TRBJ1-4, with D maybe TRBD1 (5 bases). Looked up from germline, CDR1 is SGHVS and CDR2 is FQNEAQ. This CDR3 is built from 16 residues. Trimming shortened V by 4 bases and J by 0 bases, and 12 bases separated the two germline ends. The CDR3 coding sequence is TGTGCCAGCAGCTGGGGGAGGGCCACAACTAATGAAAAACTGTTTTTT. Protein sequence: CASSWGRATTNEKLFF.

In its sample, this clonotype was seen many times. V is TRBV28 and J is TRBJ1-1; 7 positions match TRBD1. This CDR3 has 15 residues. Germline assignment: CDR1 MDHEN and CDR2 SYDVKM. V lost 3 bases and J lost 0; bases outside the gene matches: 4. As DNA, the CDR3 is TGTGCCAGCAGTTTGACAGGGATGTTGAACACTGAAGCTTTCTTT. Amino acids: CASSLTGMLNTEAFF.

V gene TRBV6-5 combines with J gene TRBJ1-5; D is unclear. Trimming removed 2 bases at V and 5 bases at J, with 10 bases between. Germline lookup yields CDR1 MNHEY and CDR2 SVGAGI. The CDR3 sequence is 14 residues long. In nucleotides, the CDR3 is TGTGCCAGCAGTTACGCCGAAGGAGATCAGCCCCAGCATTTT. Translating gives CASSYAEGDQPQHF.

This clonotype was recorded at least ten times. The chain uses TRBV10-3 and TRBJ1-5; D not resolved. Germline V gene data show CDR1 as ENHRY and CDR2 as SYGVKD. V was shortened by 0 bases and J by 5 bases, with 5 bases between the two germline ends. The CDR3 totals 13 residues. As DNA, the CDR3 is TGTGCCATCAGTGAGTCACACGATCAGCCCCAGCATTTT. Encoded protein: CAISESHDQPQHF.

The table lists this clonotype with a few counts. The rearrangement joins TRBV7-2 to TRBJ2-4; 9 bases map to TRBD2. V trimming: 2 bases; J trimming: 13 bases; junction bases outside the gene matches: 12. Germline CDR1 and CDR2: SGHTA and FQGNSA. The CDR3 consists of 15 residues. The CDR3 coding sequence is TGTGCCAGCAGCTTATCGGGGGGTAGCGGGGGCCTACAGTACTTC. It codes for CASSLSGGSGGLQYF. The full variable domain, its missing parts supplied by reference TRBV7-2 and TRBJ2-4, is GAGVSQSPSNKVTEKGKDVELRCDPISGHTALYWYRQSLGQGLEFLIYFQGNSAPDKSGLPSDRFSAERTGGSVSTLTIQRTQQEDSAVYLCASSLSGGSGGLQYFGAGTRLSVL.

This chain connects TRBV6-1 to TRBJ1-5; possible D gene TRBD1, 5 bases. The CDR3 contains 15 residues. Germline assignment: CDR1 MNHNS and CDR2 SASEGT. V was shortened by 6 bases and J by 5 bases, with 17 bases between the two germline ends. CDR3 sequence reads: CASRGEGLGDQPQHF. The DNA for the CDR3 is TGTGCCAGCAGAGGGGAAGGATTGGGTGATCAGCCCCAGCATTTT.

This clonotype occurred many times. A read error may account for a junction end that differs from germline. The chain has TRBV7-7 and TRBJ1-1; the D is unclear. Germline V gives CDR1 SSHAT, CDR2 FNYEAQ (reference sequence). This CDR3 has 13 amino acids. CDR3: CASSSHPTAEAFF. CDR3 nucleotide sequence: TGTGCTAGCAGCTCACACCCTACGGCTGAAGCTTTCTTT.

This clonotype was seen only a few times. The J gene is TRBJ1-2, the V gene TRBV6-5; TRBD1 matches 8 bases. The CDR3 has 15 residues. V lost 2 bases to trimming and J lost 7 bases; unmatched junction nucleotides: 9. CDR1 is MNHEY, CDR2 SVGAGI, per germline. The CDR3: CASSYGTGGERGYTF. CDR3 sequence (DNA): TGTGCCAGCAGTTACGGGACAGGCGGCGAACGTGGCTACACCTTC.

This clonotype was seen many times. This rearrangement joins TRBV2 to TRBJ2-7, with D possibly being TRBD2 (6 bases). The CDR3 covers 15 residues. CDR1 and CDR2 from the germline V gene are SNHLY and FYNNEI. V was shortened by 9 bases and J by 1 base, with 19 bases between the two germline ends. The CDR3 here is CASLLGGARSYEQYF. The CDR3 DNA reads as TGTGCCAGTCTACTAGGAGGGGCCAGGTCCTACGAGCAGTACTTC.

This clonotype occurred many times. The CDR3 sequence is CASSLNENTGELFF. In DNA, the CDR3 is TGTGCCAGCAGTCTGAATGAGAACACCGGGGAGCTGTTTTTT. The gene calls are TRBV27 and TRBJ2-2; D remains unclear. Germline lookup yields CDR1 MNHEY and CDR2 SMNVEV (reference sequence). Trimming left V 5 bases short and J 1 base short, with 8 bases between. This CDR3 contains 14 residues.

This clonotype has at least ten counts. The CDR3 protein is CATSRERLVGGPGSSYNEQFF. The CDR3 DNA reads TGTGCCACCAGCAGAGAAAGGCTAGTGGGGGGGCCGGGTAGCTCCTACAATGAGCAGTTCTTC. This chain joins TRBV15 and TRBJ2-1, with a tentative D call TRBD2 (7 bases). V shed 0 bases and J shed 0 bases, with 24 bases lying between them. There are 21 residues in the CDR3. Germline CDR1 is LNHNV and CDR2 is YYDKDF (reference sequence).

There are many counts of this clonotype. The genes are TRBV18 and TRBJ1-1, with D unresolved. Looked up from germline, CDR1 is KGHSH and CDR2 is LQKENI. The V and J ends lost 4 bases and 1 base respectively, with 13 bases between them. The length of the CDR3 is 15 residues. The CDR3 nucleotides are TGTGCCAGCTCACTCAGGACGGTGACGAACACTGAAGCTTTCTTT. Protein: CASSLRTVTNTEAFF.